The rows below give T cell receptor beta chains drawn from one sample of a study of T cell responses to AZD1222 COVID-19 vaccine. The repertoire was sequenced with immunoSEQ multiplex PCR; TCRdb's copy has only in-frame clones and lacks some. The sample lists fewer than 110,000 clones; around 91% were seen once. The sample consisted of peripheral blood, taken on day 0 of AZD1222 vaccination. These TCRs come from an adult in good health. The CDR3 runs from the conserved cysteine through the conserved F or W. Fields, in order: CDR3 length, D gene, clone size, V gene, J gene, CDR3 DNA, CDR3 protein. A D gene is named only where the DNA matches it firmly. A row's size may be missing; if present it is once, few, many or a size class.

13,TRBD1,NA,TRBV7-8,TRBJ1-2,TGTGCCAGCAGCCGCGACAGGGACTATGGCTACACCTTC,CASSRDRDYGYTF
14,NA,NA,TRBV9,TRBJ1-1,TGTGCCAGCAGCGCGATGGGGCTGGTCACTGAAGCTTTCTTT,CASSAMGLVTEAFF
12,NA,NA,TRBV5-6,TRBJ1-2,TGTGCCAGCGGGTGGGCCAGGGTTGGCTACACCTTC,CASGWARVGYTF
16,NA,NA,TRBV2,TRBJ2-1,TGTGCCAGCCGCGAAGCGGATTCCACCTCCTACAATGAGCAGTTCTTC,CASREADSTSYNEQFF
12,NA,once,TRBV12-3/TRBV12-4,TRBJ2-7,TGTGCCAGCAGTTTTGACAGAAAGGTCCAGTACTTC,CASSFDRKVQYF
14,NA,few,TRBV6-5,TRBJ2-7,TGTGCCAGCACGGAAGGAGGGTGGTCCTACGAGCAGTACTTC,CASTEGGWSYEQYF
16,NA,NA,TRBV15,TRBJ2-3,TGTGCCACCAGCAGAGATGGAGGTTTCAGCACAGATACGCAGTATTTT,CATSRDGGFSTDTQYF
16,NA,NA,TRBV19,TRBJ1-2,TGTGCCAGTAGTAAGGCCGGGACCAAAAGGGTCTATGGCTACACCTTC,CASSKAGTKRVYGYTF
15,NA,NA,TRBV28,TRBJ1-4,TGTGCCAGCAGTTCCCCGACAGGAAGGACTGAAAAACTGTTTTTT,CASSSPTGRTEKLFF
13,NA,NA,TRBV5-4,TRBJ1-4,TGTGCCAGCAGCACCGAGGGCGGGGAAAAACTGTTTTTT,CASSTEGGEKLFF
12,NA,NA,TRBV15,TRBJ1-5,TGTGCCACCAGCACCGCGCTCCAGCCCCAGCATTTT,CATSTALQPQHF